These 19 T cell receptor beta chains were all obtained from the same sample, sequenced in a study of blood T cells in healthy people across ages (dated by TCRdb to about 2015). Library method: 5' RACE. The sequencer listed for this sample is Illumina HiSeq 2500. A second roughly 6 to 11 cycle PCR used a sample-barcoded 5' primer and a J-beta primer mix. Using fastp trimming at Q25 and MiXCR clonotype assembly, TCRdb reanalyzed the public sequencing data and kept in-frame beta chains. Merged by CDR3 protein, the rows form single entries marked with the most common genes and DNA. For this sample there are around 970,000 distinct CDR3 sequences; roughly half appear just once. 20% to 25% of the sample is in the top ten clones. Sequenced: blood. The receptors shown here come from a woman in her sixties in good health.

This clonotype was seen a handful of times. The rearrangement joins TRBV7-8 to TRBJ1-5, with D uncertain. The V gene lost 5 bases and the J gene lost 5 bases, with 10 bases spanning the gap. CDR1 and CDR2 from the germline V gene are SGHVS and FQNEAQ. The CDR3 length is 13 residues. The CDR3 loop is CASSDTQDQPQHF. Here the CDR3 DNA reads TGTGCCAGCAGCGATACCCAGGATCAGCCCCAGCATTTT.

The rearrangement joins TRBV5-1 to TRBJ2-4; 10 nucleotides line up with TRBD1. CDR1 and CDR2 (germline): SGHRS, YFSETQ. V was pared by 5 bases and J by 0 bases, with 11 bases of the junction left unmatched. This CDR3 is built from 18 residues. Written as DNA, the CDR3 is TGCGCCAGCAGACCGAGGACAGGGGGAATCCTAGCCAAAAACATTCAGTACTTC. It encodes CASRPRTGGILAKNIQYF.

The chain carries TRBV6-2 or TRBV6-3 and TRBJ2-7, with 7 bases fitting TRBD2. V lost 0 bases to trimming and J lost 0 bases; unmatched junction nucleotides: 5. Germline V lookup: CDR1 MNHEY, CDR2 SVGEGT. CDR3 length equals 16 residues. DNA for the CDR3: TGTGCCAGCAGTTACTCCACGGGGGGACCCTCCTACGAGCAGTACTTC. Encoded protein: CASSYSTGGPSYEQYF.

This clonotype has just a few counts. This rearrangement joins TRBV28 to TRBJ2-3, with D possibly being TRBD1 (6 bases). CDR1 is MDHEN and CDR2 is SYDVKM in the germline V gene. V dropped 6 bases and J dropped 5 bases, with 9 bases sitting between them. The CDR3 consists of 12 residues. CDR3 coding DNA: TGTGCCAGCAGGGAACAGGGAGATACGCAGTATTTT. Protein: CASREQGDTQYF.

The chain joins TRBV5-1 to TRBJ2-5; D gene uncertain. V was trimmed by 4 bases and J by 7 bases, leaving 11 bases between them. Germline V lookup: CDR1 SGHRS, CDR2 YFSETQ. The CDR3 has 12 residues. The CDR3 spells CASSPPSLTQYF. The CDR3 nucleotides read TGCGCCAGCAGCCCCCCCTCTTTGACCCAGTACTTC.

This clonotype was picked up many times. The CDR3 reads CASSFARGMTYEQYF. For the CDR3, the DNA is TGTGCCAGCAGTTTCGCCAGGGGGATGACCTACGAGCAGTACTTC. The gene calls are TRBV28 and TRBJ2-7; TRBD1 agrees at 7 bases. J lost 2 bases, V lost 3 bases, and 7 bases had no gene match. The CDR3 covers 15 residues. Germline V CDR1 and CDR2: MDHEN, SYDVKM.

This chain connects TRBV6-5 to TRBJ2-7; the D is unclear. The length of the CDR3 is 11 residues. Trimming shortened V by 6 bases and J by 10 bases, and 13 bases separated the two germline ends. Germline loops: CDR1 MNHEY, CDR2 SVGAGI. CDR3 residues: CASSFFGAQYF. For the CDR3, the DNA is TGTGCCAGCAGCTTCTTCGGAGCCCAGTACTTC.

This chain joins TRBV5-6 and TRBJ2-7, with 7 bases aligning to TRBD2. CDR3 length equals 15 residues. The V gene end was trimmed by 3 bases and the J gene end by 7 bases; junction bases not matched to a gene: 13. The germline CDR1 and CDR2 sequences are SGHDT and YYEEEE. The CDR3 region has the DNA TGTGCCAGCAGCTCTAGCGGTCTATCTGATCTGGAGCAGTACTTC. Translating gives CASSSSGLSDLEQYF.

This clonotype was seen only a few times. The J gene is TRBJ2-7, the V gene TRBV10-3; D remains unclear. V was pared by 8 bases and J by 2 bases, with 16 bases between. Germline V gene data show CDR1 as ENHRY and CDR2 as SYGVKD. The CDR3 consists of 14 residues. CDR3: CAIADQMSAYEQYF. As DNA, the CDR3 is TGTGCCATCGCGGACCAAATGTCGGCCTACGAGCAGTACTTC.

This chain connects TRBV11-2 to TRBJ2-5; 8 bases align to TRBD2. TRBJ2-7 explains the end of the DNA better; the J call may be wrong. Germline V gives CDR1 SGHAT, CDR2 FQNNGV. This CDR3 is built from 16 residues. In DNA form, the CDR3 reads TGTGCCAGCAGCCGATGGTATGGGACTAGAGCCTACGAGCAGTACTTC. Translation gives CASSRWYGTRAYEQYF.

The chain recombines TRBV6-6 with TRBJ2-2; 8 bases fit TRBD2. V lost 6 bases and J lost 4; bases outside the gene matches: 10. The CDR3 spans 16 residues. Germline-derived CDR1 and CDR2 are MNHNY and SVGAGI (reference sequence). CDR3 protein: CASSPATAGGTGELFF. The CDR3 DNA reads as TGTGCCAGCAGCCCCGCCACCGCGGGAGGCACCGGGGAGCTGTTTTTT.

This clonotype was seen repeatedly, ten times or more. This chain connects TRBV29-1 to TRBJ2-3, with TRBD1 as a possible D gene (6 bases). V lost 7 bases and J 4 bases, leaving 12 bases between the germline ends. The CDR3 runs 12 residues. In germline, CDR1 is SQVTM, CDR2 ANQGSEA. The CDR3 bases are TGCAGCGACCGGCAGGGGTCAGATACGCAGTATTTT. This encodes CSDRQGSDTQYF.

This chain uses TRBV2 with TRBJ2-7; D is ambiguous. The CDR3 extends over 11 amino acids. Deletions cut 8 bases from V and 5 bases from J, with 10 bases between. Germline CDR1 is SNHLY and CDR2 is FYNNEI. The CDR3, as DNA: TGTGCCAGCTGCCTCAGCAACGAGCAGTACTTC. Translated: CASCLSNEQYF.

The sample holds a few counts of this clonotype. V is TRBV29-1 and J is TRBJ2-1, with D perhaps matching TRBD2 (5 bases). Germline V gene lookup returns CDR1 SQVTM and CDR2 ANQGSEA. The CDR3 has 11 amino acids. The V end lost 7 bases, the J end lost 7 bases, and 11 bases lay between the germline ends. The DNA for the CDR3 is TGCAGCGGGGAGCTAGTAAATGAGCAGTTCTTC. It is translated as CSGELVNEQFF.

The J gene is TRBJ1-6, the V gene TRBV11-2, with D tentatively TRBD1 (5 bases). Trimming took off 6 bases at V and 10 bases at J, with 25 bases between the two ends. This CDR3 comprises 17 residues. Germline V CDR1 and CDR2: SGHAT, FQNNGV. Here the CDR3 reads CASSSSRDASLRSPLHF. The CDR3 DNA reads as TGTGCCAGCAGTAGCTCCCGGGACGCAAGTCTTCGGTCACCCCTCCACTTT.

V gene TRBV5-4 combines with J gene TRBJ2-7; 11 bases align to TRBD2. Gene TRBJ2-4 matches the end of the DNA better, so the J call may be wrong. CDR1 is SGHNT, CDR2 YYREEE, per germline (reference sequence). The CDR3 covers 16 residues. The CDR3 sequence is CASSSGLAGTKNIQYF. DNA of the CDR3: TGTGCCAGCAGCTCCGGACTAGCGGGTACCAAAAACATTCAGTACTTC.

This chain uses TRBV30 with TRBJ2-7; 8 bases are a match to TRBD2. The DNA end is more similar to TRBJ2-5, so the J call may be wrong. This CDR3 is 15 amino acids long. The germline CDR1 and CDR2 sequences are GTSNPN and SVGIG (reference sequence). This CDR3 reads CAWSWGSGSQETQYF. The CDR3 DNA reads as TGTGCCTGGAGTTGGGGCAGCGGGAGTCAGGAGACCCAGTACTTC.

The J gene is TRBJ2-1, the V gene TRBV20-1; D not certain. This CDR3 contains 13 residues. Looked up from germline, CDR1 is DFQATT and CDR2 is SNEGSKA (reference sequence). The V gene lost 1 base and the J gene lost 8 bases, with 12 bases spanning the gap. The chain's CDR3 is CSARGFFIDEQFF. The CDR3 DNA reads TGCAGTGCTAGAGGTTTCTTCATCGATGAGCAGTTCTTC.

The chain joins TRBV5-1 to TRBJ2-7; unclear D gene. Trimming took 7 bases from V and 3 from J, leaving 14 bases between them. Germline values: CDR1 SGHRS, CDR2 YFSETQ. The CDR3 consists of 13 residues. CDR3 DNA sequence: TGCGCCAGCCGACCAATCGACCGCTACGAGCAGTACTTC. The encoded protein is CASRPIDRYEQYF.